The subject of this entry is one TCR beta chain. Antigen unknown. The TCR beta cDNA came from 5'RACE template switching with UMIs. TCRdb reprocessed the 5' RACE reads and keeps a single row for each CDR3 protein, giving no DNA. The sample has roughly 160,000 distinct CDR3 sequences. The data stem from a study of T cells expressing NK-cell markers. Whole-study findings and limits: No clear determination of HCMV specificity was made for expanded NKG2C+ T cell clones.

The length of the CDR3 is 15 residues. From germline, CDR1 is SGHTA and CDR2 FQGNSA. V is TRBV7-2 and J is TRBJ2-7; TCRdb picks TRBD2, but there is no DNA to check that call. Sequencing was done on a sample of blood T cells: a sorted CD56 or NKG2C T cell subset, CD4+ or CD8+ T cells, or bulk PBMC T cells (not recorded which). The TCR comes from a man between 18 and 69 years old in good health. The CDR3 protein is CASSLISGGAREQYF.